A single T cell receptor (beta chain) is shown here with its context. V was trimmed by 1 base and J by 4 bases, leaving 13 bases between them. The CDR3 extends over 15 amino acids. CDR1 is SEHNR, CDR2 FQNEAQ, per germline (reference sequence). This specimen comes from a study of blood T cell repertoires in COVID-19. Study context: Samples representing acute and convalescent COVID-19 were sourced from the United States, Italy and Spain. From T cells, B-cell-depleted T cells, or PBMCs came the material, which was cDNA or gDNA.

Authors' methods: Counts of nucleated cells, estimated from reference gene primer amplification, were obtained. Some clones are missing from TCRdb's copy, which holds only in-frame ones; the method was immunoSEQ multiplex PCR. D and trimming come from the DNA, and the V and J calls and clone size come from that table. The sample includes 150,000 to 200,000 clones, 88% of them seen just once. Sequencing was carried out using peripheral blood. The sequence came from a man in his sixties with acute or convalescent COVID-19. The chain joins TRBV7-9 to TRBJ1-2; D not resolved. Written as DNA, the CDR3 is TGTGCCAGCAGCTTAGGAGGGCCGATCTCCTATGGCTACACCTTC. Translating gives CASSLGGPISYGYTF.